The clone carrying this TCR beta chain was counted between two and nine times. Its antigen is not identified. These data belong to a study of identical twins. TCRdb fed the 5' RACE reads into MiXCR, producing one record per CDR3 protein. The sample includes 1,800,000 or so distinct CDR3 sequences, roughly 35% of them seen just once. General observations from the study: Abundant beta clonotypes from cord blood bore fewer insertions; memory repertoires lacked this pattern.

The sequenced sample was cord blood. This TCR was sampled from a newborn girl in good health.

The CDR3 protein is CASSFRGQGRYEQYF. In DNA, the CDR3 is TGTGCCAGCAGTTTCAGGGGACAGGGTCGCTACGAGCAGTACTTC. The chain links TRBV27 to TRBJ2-7; TRBD1 matches 9 bases. CDR1 is MNHEY, CDR2 SMNVEV, per germline (reference sequence). The CDR3 contains 15 residues. V lost 3 bases to trimming and J lost 3 bases; unmatched junction nucleotides: 6.